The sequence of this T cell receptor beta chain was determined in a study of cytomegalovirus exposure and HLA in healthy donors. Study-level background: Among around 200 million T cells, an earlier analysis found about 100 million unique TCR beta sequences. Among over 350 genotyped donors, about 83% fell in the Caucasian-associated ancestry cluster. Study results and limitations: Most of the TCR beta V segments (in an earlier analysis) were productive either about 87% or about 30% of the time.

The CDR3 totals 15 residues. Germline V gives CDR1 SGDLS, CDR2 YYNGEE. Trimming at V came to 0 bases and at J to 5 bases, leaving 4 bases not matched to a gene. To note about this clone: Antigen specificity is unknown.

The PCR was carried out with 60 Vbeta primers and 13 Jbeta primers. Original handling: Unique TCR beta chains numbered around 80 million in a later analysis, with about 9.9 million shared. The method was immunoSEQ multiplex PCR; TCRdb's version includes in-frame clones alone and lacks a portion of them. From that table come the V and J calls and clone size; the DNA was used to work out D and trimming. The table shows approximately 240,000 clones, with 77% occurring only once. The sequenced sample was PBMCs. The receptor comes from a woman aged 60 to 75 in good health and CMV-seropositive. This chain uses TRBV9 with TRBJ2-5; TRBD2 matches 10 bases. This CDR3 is CASSVDPSGGETQYF. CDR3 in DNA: TGTGCCAGCAGCGTAGACCCTAGCGGGGGTGAGACCCAGTACTTC. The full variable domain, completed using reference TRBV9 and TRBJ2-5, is DSGVTQTPKHLITATGQRVTLRCSPRSGDLSVYWYQQSLDQGLQFLIQYYNGEERAKGNILERFSAQQFPDLHSELNLSSLELGDSALYFCASSVDPSGGETQYFGPGTRLLVL.